This TCR beta chain originates from a study of T cells in Graves' hyperthyroidism and ophthalmopathy. Study information: Before any treatment, at initial diagnosis, peripheral blood was collected. General study points: Blood also carried most thyroid clonotypes expanded above 0.001.

Authors of the study amplified TCR beta CDR3 regions from RNA transcripts. The HTBI primer set was used in a first-round RT-PCR of the TCR CDR3. Using its own MiXCR run on the multiplex PCR reads, TCRdb lists one record per CDR3 protein. Of under 750,000 distinct CDR3 sequences in the sample, about 17% were seen once. Trimming shortened V by 5 bases and J by 8 bases, and 28 bases separated the two germline ends. Germline CDR1 is SEHNR and CDR2 is FQNEAQ (reference sequence). The CDR3 contains 18 residues. This clonotype was seen a handful of times. Its antigen is undetermined. The TCR was taken from a woman aged 45-65 years with Graves' hyperthyroidism that later progressed to Graves' ophthalmopathy. The sequenced material came from blood. This sequence joins TRBV7-9 and TRBJ2-1; D may be TRBD1 or TRBD2 (6 bases each). CDR3 sequence: CASSPPPGGSGAWDEQFF. CDR3 nucleotide sequence: TGTGCCAGCAGCCCCCCTCCCGGGGGTTCGGGGGCTTGGGATGAGCAGTTCTTC.